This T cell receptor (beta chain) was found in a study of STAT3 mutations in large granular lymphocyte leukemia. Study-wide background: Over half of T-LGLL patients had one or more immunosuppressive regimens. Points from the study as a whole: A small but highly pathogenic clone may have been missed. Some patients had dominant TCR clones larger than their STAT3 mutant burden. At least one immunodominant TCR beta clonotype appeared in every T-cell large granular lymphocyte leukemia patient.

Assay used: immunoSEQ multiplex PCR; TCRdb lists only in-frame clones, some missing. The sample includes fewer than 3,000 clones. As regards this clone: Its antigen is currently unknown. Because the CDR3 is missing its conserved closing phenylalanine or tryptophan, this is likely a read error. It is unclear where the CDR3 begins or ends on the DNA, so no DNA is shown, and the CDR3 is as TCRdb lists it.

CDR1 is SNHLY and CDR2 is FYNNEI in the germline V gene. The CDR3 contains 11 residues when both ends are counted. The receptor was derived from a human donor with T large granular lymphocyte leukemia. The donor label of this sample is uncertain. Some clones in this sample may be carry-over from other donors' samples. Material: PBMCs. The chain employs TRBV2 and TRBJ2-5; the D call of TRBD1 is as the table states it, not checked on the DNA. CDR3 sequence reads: CASSGGFDRKT.